Here is one TCR beta chain with its context. The entry originates in a study of blood T cell repertoires in COVID-19. Study context: Some COVID-19 samples were acute and others convalescent; all came from the United States, Italy and Spain. PBMCs, B-cell-depleted T cells, or T cells were the source of the cDNA or gDNA that made up the material.

In the study's own analysis: From reference gene primer amplification, estimates of nucleated cell counts were derived. The table came from immunoSEQ multiplex PCR; TCRdb's copy has only in-frame clones and leaves some out. D and trimming come from the DNA, and the V and J calls and clone size come from that table. The table includes around 43,000 clones, approximately 80% detected once. The CDR3 runs to 14 residues. Germline V lookup: CDR1 MNHEY, CDR2 SVGAGI. Germline trimming cut 5 bases from V and 11 bases from J; bases unmatched to any gene: 9. The receptor comes from a man in his 70s with acute or convalescent COVID-19. The V gene is TRBV6-5, the J gene TRBJ2-5, with 12 bases fitting TRBD1. Sequencing used peripheral blood. The chain's CDR3 is CASSPGTGGFSQYF. In DNA, the CDR3 is TGTGCCAGCAGTCCCGGGACAGGGGGCTTTTCTCAGTACTTC.